The 5 T cell receptor beta chains given below trace back to one sample, sequenced in a study of blood T cell repertoires in COVID-19. Assay: immunoSEQ multiplex PCR; the TCRdb copy retains only in-frame clones and omits some. The sample lists almost 500,000 clones, 75% to 90% occurring once. The material sequenced was PBMCs or T cells enriched from blood (not recorded which). The receptors originated from a woman aged 60-75 years who had recovered from COVID-19.

This chain connects TRBV19 to TRBJ2-3; 7 positions match TRBD2. Germline V lookup: CDR1 LNHDA, CDR2 SQIVND (reference sequence). This CDR3 spans 14 amino acids. Trimming cost V 9 bases and J 0 bases; bases outside gene matches: 6. DNA for the CDR3: TGTGCCAGCTCTGTCGGGGGGAGCACAGATACGCAGTATTTT. Protein product: CASSVGGSTDTQYF.

This chain connects TRBV3-1 (or the pseudogene TRBV3-2) to TRBJ1-2; D gene unclear. The CDR3 is 11 residues long. Germline values: CDR1 LGHDT, CDR2 YNNKEL (reference sequence). V was clipped by 3 bases and J by 5 bases, with 4 bases between them. The CDR3 region has the DNA TGTGCCAGCAGCCATCAGTATGGCTACACCTTC. Translating it yields CASSHQYGYTF.

The chain has TRBV6-5 and TRBJ2-2; D might be TRBD1 (6 bases). Trimming cost V 6 bases and J 9 bases, with 11 bases left between them. The germline V gene encodes CDR1 MNHEY and CDR2 SVGAGI. The CDR3 consists of 12 residues. CDR3: CASSSGQRELFF. CDR3 in DNA: TGTGCCAGCAGCTCAGGACAGAGGGAGCTGTTTTTT.

The gene calls are TRBV28 and TRBJ1-5; TRBD1 is a possible D gene (5 bases). V was trimmed by 6 bases and J by 1 base, leaving 13 bases between them. This CDR3 comprises 15 residues. CDR1 MDHEN and CDR2 SYDVKM come from the germline V gene. The CDR3 DNA reads TGTGCCAGCAGCAACGGACACTCGAGCAATCAGCCCCAGCATTTT. Protein sequence: CASSNGHSSNQPQHF.

The chain joins TRBV2 to TRBJ1-2, with 8 bases that match TRBD1. V gave up 4 bases and J gave up 3 bases; unmatched junction bases: 7. The CDR3 has 15 residues. Germline V gene lookup returns CDR1 SNHLY and CDR2 FYNNEI. The CDR3 sequence: CASSGGGTGHYGYTF. The CDR3 DNA reads as TGTGCCAGCAGTGGGGGGGGGACAGGTCACTATGGCTACACCTTC.